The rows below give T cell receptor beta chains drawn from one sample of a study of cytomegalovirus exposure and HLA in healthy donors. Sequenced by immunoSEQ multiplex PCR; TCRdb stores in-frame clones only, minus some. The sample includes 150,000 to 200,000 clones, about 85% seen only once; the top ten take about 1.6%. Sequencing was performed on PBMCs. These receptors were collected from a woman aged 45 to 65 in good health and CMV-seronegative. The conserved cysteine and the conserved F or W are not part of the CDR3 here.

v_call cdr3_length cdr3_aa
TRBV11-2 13 ASSWVGRRVSEAF
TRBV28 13 ASSSKASGIGGYT
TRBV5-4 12 ASSSGQGRTEAF
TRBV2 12 ASRTDSIPDTQY
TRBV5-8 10 ASSLLPKPQH
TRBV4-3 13 ASSLSLGTGNGYT
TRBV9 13 ASSVAGQGNTEAF
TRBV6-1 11 ASRVTGTGELF
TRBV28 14 ASSQPRTTLPAGAF
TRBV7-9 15 ASTTQFGGSGKNIQY
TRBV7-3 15 ASSAYTDRDLSNEQF
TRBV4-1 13 ASSQGYSAGQPQH
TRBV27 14 ASSLSGRLGTDTQY
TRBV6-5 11 ASSLAGGQEQF
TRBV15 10 ATSTRSQPQH
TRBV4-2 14 ASSQRQRTTNEKLF
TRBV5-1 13 ASSTGTGVAGELF
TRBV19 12 ASSVSARSYGYT
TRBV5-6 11 ASSLRGRDEQY
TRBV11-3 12 ASSRTSGYNEQF
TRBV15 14 ATSSSEYLNTGELF
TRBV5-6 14 ASSLEVGLLSYEQY
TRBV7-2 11 AGSAGPGGEAF
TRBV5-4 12 ASSPQRNSYGYT